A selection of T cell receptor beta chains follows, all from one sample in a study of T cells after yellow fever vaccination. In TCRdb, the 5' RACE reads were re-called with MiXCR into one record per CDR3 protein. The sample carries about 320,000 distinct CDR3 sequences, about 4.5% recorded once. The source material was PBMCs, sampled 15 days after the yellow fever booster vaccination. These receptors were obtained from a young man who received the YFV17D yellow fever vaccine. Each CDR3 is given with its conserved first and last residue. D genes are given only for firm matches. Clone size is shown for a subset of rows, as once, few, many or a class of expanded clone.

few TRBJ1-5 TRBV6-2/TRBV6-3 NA CASNWGGAGNQPQHF TGTGCCAGCAACTGGGGGGGCGCGGGCAATCAGCCCCAGCATTTT
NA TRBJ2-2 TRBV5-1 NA CASNEGNANTGELFF TGCGCCAGCAATGAGGGAAATGCTAACACCGGGGAGCTGTTTTTT
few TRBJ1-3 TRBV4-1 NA CASNQPGAGENTIYF TGCGCCAGCAACCAGCCCGGGGCAGGGGAAAACACCATATATTTT
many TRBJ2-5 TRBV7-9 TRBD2 CASRRGGGSEGETQYF TGTGCCAGCAGACGCGGCGGGGGATCGGAAGGAGAGACCCAGTACTTC
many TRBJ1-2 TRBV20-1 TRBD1 CSARGKNRGPYGYTF TGCAGTGCTAGAGGGAAAAACAGGGGACCCTATGGCTACACCTTC
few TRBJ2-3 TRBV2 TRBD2 CASSEILAGADTQYF TGTGCCAGCAGTGAAATTCTAGCGGGGGCAGATACGCAGTATTTT
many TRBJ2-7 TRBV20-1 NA CSASNFRGYEQYF TGCAGTGCTAGCAATTTCAGGGGCTACGAGCAGTACTTC
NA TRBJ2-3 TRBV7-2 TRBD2 CASSLWFRGGFTDTQYF TGTGCCAGCAGCTTATGGTTCCGGGGGGGATTCACAGATACGCAGTATTTT
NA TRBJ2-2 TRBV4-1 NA CASSLSSTGGPVGELFF TGCGCCAGCAGCCTGAGCTCCACCGGGGGGCCGGTCGGGGAGCTGTTTTTT
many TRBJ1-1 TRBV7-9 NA CASSLVGAKNTEAFF TGTGCCAGCAGCTTAGTGGGGGCGAAGAACACTGAAGCTTTCTTT
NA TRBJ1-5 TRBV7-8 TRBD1 CASSPLPLDREKTVSNQPQHF TGTGCCAGCAGCCCCCTCCCCCTCGACAGGGAGAAGACGGTCAGCAATCAGCCCCAGCATTTT
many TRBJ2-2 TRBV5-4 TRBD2 CASSIGLAGSGELFF TGTGCCAGCAGCATCGGTCTAGCGGGAAGCGGGGAGCTGTTTTTT
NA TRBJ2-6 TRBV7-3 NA CASSLWSSGANVLTF TGTGCCAGCAGCCTCTGGAGCTCTGGGGCCAACGTCCTGACTTTC
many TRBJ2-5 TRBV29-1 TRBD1 CSVWTGAETQYF TGCAGCGTCTGGACAGGGGCTGAGACCCAGTACTTC
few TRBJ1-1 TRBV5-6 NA CASSRPRVQTSAFF TGTGCCAGCAGCCGCCCCCGGGTCCAGACCTCAGCTTTCTTT
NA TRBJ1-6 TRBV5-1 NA CASSPGTLSSYNSPLHF TGCGCCAGCAGCCCAGGGACCTTGAGCTCCTATAATTCACCCCTCCACTTT
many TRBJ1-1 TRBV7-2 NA CASSLSGNEAFF TGTGCCAGCAGCTTGTCAGGGAATGAAGCTTTCTTT
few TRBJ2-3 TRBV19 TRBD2 CASSMSSGGTDTQYF TGTGCCAGTAGTATGTCTAGCGGGGGCACAGATACGCAGTATTTT
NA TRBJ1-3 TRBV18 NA CASSPNFSGNTIYF TGTGCCAGCTCCCCAAACTTTTCTGGAAACACCATATATTTT
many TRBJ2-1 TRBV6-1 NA CASSEVWSGLGLEQFF TGTGCCAGCAGTGAGGTTTGGTCGGGGTTGGGTCTCGAGCAGTTCTTC
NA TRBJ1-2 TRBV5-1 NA CASSPLAIGGYGYTF TGCGCCAGCAGCCCCCTCGCGATAGGGGGCTATGGCTACACCTTC
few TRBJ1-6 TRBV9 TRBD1 CASSGEQGRGSPLHF TGTGCCAGCAGCGGCGAACAGGGGCGAGGGTCACCCCTCCACTTT
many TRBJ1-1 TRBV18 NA CASSRDINTEAFF TGTGCCAGCTCCCGTGACATTAACACTGAAGCTTTCTTT
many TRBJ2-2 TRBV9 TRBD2 CASSVAGGPGELFF TGTGCCAGCAGCGTAGCGGGGGGGCCCGGGGAGCTGTTTTTT
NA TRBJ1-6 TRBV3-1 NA CASSQESGGRSPLHF TGTGCCAGCAGCCAAGAATCCGGGGGACGATCACCCCTCCACTTT
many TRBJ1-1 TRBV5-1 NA CASSFGGYTEAFF TGCGCCAGCAGCTTCGGTGGATACACTGAAGCTTTCTTT
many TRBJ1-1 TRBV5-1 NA CASSLSIAMNTEAFF TGCGCCAGCAGCTTGTCCATCGCCATGAACACTGAAGCTTTCTTT
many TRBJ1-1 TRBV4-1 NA CASSQARGGETEAFF TGCGCCAGCAGCCAAGCACGCGGGGGGGAAACTGAAGCTTTCTTT
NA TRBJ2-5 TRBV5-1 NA CASSLSGTLQETQYF TGCGCCAGCAGCTTGTCCGGGACGCTCCAAGAGACCCAGTACTTC
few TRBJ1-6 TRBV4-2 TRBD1 CASSAGQGTPLHF TGTGCCAGCAGCGCAGGACAGGGCACACCCCTCCACTTT
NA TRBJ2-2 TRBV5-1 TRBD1 CASSPGTGGAGENTGELFF TGCGCCAGCAGCCCCGGGACAGGGGGCGCGGGTGAGAACACCGGGGAGCTGTTTTTT
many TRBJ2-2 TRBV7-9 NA CASSPRAENTGELFF TGTGCCAGCAGCCCTCGGGCCGAGAACACCGGGGAGCTGTTTTTT
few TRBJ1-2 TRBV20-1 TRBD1 CSARDNTGGPGYTF TGCAGTGCTAGAGACAACACAGGGGGTCCTGGCTACACCTTC